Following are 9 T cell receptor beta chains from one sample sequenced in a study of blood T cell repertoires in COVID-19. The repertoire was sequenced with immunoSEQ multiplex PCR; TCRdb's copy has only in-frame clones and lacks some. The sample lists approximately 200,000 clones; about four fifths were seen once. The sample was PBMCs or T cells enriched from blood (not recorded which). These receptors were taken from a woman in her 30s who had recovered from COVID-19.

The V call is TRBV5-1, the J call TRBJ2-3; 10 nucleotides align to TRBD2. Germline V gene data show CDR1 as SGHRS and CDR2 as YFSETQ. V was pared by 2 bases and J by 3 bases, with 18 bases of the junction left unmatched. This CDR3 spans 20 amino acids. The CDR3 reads CASSFHRLAGEGGGTDTQYF. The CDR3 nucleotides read TGCGCCAGCAGCTTCCACCGGCTAGCGGGAGAAGGAGGGGGAACAGATACGCAGTATTTT.

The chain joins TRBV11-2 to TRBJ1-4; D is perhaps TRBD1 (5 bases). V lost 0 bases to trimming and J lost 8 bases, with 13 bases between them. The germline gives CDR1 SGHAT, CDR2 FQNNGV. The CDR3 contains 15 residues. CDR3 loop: CASSLDGQGGEKLFF. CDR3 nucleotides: TGTGCCAGCAGCTTAGATGGCCAGGGTGGGGAAAAACTGTTTTTT.

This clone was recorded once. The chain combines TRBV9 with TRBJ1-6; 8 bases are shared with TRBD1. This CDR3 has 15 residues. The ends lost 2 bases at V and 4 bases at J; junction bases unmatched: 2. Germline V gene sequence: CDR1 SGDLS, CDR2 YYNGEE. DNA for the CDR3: TGTGCCAGCAGCGTGCGGACAGGGTATAATTCACCCCTCCACTTT. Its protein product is CASSVRTGYNSPLHF.

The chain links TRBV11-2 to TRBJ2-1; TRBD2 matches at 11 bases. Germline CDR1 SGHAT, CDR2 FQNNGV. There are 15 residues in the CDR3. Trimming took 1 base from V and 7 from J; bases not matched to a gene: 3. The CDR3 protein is CASSLALAGGNEQFF. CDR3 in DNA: TGTGCCAGCAGCTTAGCCCTAGCGGGGGGAAATGAGCAGTTCTTC.

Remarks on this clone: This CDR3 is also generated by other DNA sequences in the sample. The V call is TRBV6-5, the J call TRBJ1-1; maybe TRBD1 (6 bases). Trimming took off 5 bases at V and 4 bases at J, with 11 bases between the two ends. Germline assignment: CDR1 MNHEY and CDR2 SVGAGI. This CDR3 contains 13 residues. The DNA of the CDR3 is TGTGCCAGCAGTCTAACAGGGAGCACTGAAGCTTTCTTT. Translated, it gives CASSLTGSTEAFF.

DNA of the CDR3: TGTGCCAGCAGTGCGGGGGACCGATACTATGGCTACACCTTC. Amino acid sequence: CASSAGDRYYGYTF. This chain links TRBV6-6 with TRBJ1-2, with a possible D match to TRBD1 (5 bases). V was pared by 5 bases and J by 3 bases, with 13 bases between. The CDR3 sequence is 14 residues long. Germline CDR1 is MNHNY and CDR2 is SVGAGI (reference sequence).

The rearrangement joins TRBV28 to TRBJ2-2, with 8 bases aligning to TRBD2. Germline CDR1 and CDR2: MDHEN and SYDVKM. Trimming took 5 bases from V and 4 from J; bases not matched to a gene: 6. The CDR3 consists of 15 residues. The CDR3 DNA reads TGTGCCAGCAGTCTCGGGACTAGGGGCACCGGGGAGCTGTTTTTT. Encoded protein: CASSLGTRGTGELFF.

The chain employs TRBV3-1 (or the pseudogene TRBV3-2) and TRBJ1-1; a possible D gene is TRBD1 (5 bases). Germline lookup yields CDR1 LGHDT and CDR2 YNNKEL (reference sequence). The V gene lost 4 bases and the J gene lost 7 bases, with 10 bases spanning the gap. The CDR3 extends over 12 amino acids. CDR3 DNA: TGTGCCAGCAGCCCACCCGGGGGTGAAGCTTTCTTT. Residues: CASSPPGGEAFF.

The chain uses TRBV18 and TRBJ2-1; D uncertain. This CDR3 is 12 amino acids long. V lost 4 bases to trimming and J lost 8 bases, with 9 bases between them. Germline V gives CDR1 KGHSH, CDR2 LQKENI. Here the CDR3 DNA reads TGTGCCAGCTCACAGACTCGGGATGAGCAGTTCTTC. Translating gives CASSQTRDEQFF.